This T cell receptor (beta chain) was obtained from a study of blood T cell repertoires in COVID-19. Across the study: Specimens from acute and convalescent COVID-19 originated in the United States, Italy and Spain. In each case, the material was cDNA or gDNA derived from T cells, B-cell-depleted T cells, or PBMCs.

Germline CDR1 reads MDHEN; CDR2 reads SYDVKM. This CDR3 is built from 14 residues. Trimming at V came to 7 bases and at J to 12 bases, leaving 17 bases not matched to a gene. Libraries were prepared by immunoSEQ multiplex PCR; TCRdb keeps only in-frame clonotypes and omits some of them. Of about 240,000 clones in the sample, 75% to 85% were seen once. The sample taken for sequencing was peripheral blood. This receptor was obtained from a woman aged 70-85 years with acute or convalescent COVID-19. The gene calls are TRBV28 and TRBJ2-7, with TRBD1 matching over 8 bases. For the CDR3, the DNA is TGTGCCAGCACCTCACCCGGACAGGGAAGTTTAGCGTACTTC. Translating gives CASTSPGQGSLAYF.